The count of the clone carrying this T cell receptor beta chain is one. V shed 5 bases, J shed 5 bases, and the junction held 7 bases outside the gene matches. The CDR3 length is 15 residues. CDR1 and CDR2 (germline): SGHAT, FQNNGV. The assay was immunoSEQ multiplex PCR, and TCRdb's table has in-frame clones only and misses some. The sample carries 55,000 or so clones, roughly 90% recorded once. The data originate from a study of T cell changes during pregnancy in multiple sclerosis. Specimen: CD4+ T cells from peripheral blood mononuclear cells, collected after pregnancy. The clonotype was recovered from a female donor in good health, enrolled as a control in a pregnancy study. The V gene is TRBV11-2, the J gene TRBJ1-4, with 8 bases lining up with TRBD1. This CDR3 reads CASSPARQGNEKLFF. The CDR3 DNA follows: TGTGCCAGCAGCCCTGCGCGACAGGGGAATGAAAAACTGTTTTTT.